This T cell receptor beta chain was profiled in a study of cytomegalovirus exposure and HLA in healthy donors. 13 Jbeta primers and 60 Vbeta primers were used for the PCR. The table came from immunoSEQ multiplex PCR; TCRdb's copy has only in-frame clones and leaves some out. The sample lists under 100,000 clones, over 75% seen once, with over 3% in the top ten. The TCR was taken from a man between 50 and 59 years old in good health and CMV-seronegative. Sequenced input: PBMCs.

The CDR3 nucleotides read TGCGCCAGCAGCCGGACAGGGGGAAACTATGGCTACACCTTC. Amino acids: CASSRTGGNYGYTF. The rearrangement joins TRBV4-1 to TRBJ1-2, with 10 bases lining up with TRBD1. Germline-derived CDR1 and CDR2 are MGHRA and YSYEKL. V was clipped by 4 bases and J by 2 bases; unmatched bases: 1. The CDR3 runs to 14 residues.